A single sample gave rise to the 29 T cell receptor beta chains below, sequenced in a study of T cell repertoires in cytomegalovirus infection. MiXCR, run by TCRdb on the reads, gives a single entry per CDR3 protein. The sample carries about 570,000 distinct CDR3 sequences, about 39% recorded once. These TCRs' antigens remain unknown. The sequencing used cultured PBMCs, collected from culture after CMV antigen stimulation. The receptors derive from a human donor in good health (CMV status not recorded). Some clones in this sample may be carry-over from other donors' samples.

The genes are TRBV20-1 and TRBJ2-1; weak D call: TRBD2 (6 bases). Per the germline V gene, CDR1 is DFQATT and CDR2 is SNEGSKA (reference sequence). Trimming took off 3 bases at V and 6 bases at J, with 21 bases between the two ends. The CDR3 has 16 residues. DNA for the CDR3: TGCAGTGCTAGCAAACTTAGCGGTCCTGGGGGCAATGAGCAGTTCTTC. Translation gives CSASKLSGPGGNEQFF.

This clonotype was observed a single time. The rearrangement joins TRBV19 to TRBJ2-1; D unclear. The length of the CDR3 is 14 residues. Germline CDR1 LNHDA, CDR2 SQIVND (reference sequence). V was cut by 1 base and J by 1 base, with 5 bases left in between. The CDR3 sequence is CASSIAHSYNEQFF. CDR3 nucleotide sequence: TGTGCCAGTAGTATAGCTCATTCCTACAATGAGCAGTTCTTC. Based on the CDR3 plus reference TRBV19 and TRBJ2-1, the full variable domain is DGGITQSPKYLFRKEGQNVTLSCEQNLNHDAMYWYRQDPGQGLRLIYYSQIVNDFQKGDIAEGYSVSREKKESFPLTVTSAQKNPTAFYLCASSIAHSYNEQFFGPGTRLTVL.

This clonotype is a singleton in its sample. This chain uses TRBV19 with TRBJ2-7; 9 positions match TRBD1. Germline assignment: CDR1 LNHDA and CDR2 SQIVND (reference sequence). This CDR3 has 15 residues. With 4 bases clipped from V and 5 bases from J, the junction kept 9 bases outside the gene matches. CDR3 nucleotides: TGTGCCAGTAGTAAGAATGGACAGGGGAGACACGAGCAGTACTTC. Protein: CASSKNGQGRHEQYF.

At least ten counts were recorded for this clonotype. CDR3 sequence reads: CASAKSQTVSGANVLTF. CDR3 bases: TGTGCCAGCGCGAAGAGCCAGACAGTCTCTGGGGCCAACGTCCTGACTTTC. V is TRBV7-2 and J is TRBJ2-6, with a possible D match to TRBD1 (5 bases). The CDR3 runs to 17 residues. The V gene lost 8 bases and the J gene lost 0 bases, with 17 bases spanning the gap. Germline V CDR1 and CDR2: SGHTA, FQGNSA.

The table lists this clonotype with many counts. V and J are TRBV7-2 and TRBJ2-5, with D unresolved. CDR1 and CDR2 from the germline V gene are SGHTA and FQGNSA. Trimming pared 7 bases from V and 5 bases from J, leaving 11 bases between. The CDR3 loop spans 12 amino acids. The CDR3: CASTSPRETQYF. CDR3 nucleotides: TGTGCCAGCACCTCCCCTCGGGAGACCCAGTACTTC.

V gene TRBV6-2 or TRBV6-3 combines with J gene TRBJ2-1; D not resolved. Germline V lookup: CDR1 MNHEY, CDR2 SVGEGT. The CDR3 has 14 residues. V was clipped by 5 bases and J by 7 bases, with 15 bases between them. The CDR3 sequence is CASSQFFKGNEQFF. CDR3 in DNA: TGTGCCAGCAGTCAATTCTTTAAAGGTAATGAGCAGTTCTTC.

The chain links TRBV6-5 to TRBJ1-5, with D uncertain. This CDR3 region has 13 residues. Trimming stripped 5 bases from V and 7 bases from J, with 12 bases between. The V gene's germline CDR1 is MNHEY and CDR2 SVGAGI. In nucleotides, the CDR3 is TGTGCCAGCAGTCAGGAGGTTAAGCAGCCCCAGCATTTT. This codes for CASSQEVKQPQHF.

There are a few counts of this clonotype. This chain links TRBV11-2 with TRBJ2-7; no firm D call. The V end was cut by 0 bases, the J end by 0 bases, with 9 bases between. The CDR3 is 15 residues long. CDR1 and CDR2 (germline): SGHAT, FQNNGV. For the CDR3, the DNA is TGTGCCAGCAGCTTAGAGCTGGATCCCTCCTACGAGCAGTACTTC. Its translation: CASSLELDPSYEQYF. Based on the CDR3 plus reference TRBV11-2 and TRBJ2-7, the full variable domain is EAGVAQSPRYKIIEKRQSVAFWCNPISGHATLYWYQQILGQGPKLLIQFQNNGVVDDSQLPKDRFSAERLKGVDSTLKIQPAKLEDSAVYLCASSLELDPSYEQYFGPGTRLTVT.

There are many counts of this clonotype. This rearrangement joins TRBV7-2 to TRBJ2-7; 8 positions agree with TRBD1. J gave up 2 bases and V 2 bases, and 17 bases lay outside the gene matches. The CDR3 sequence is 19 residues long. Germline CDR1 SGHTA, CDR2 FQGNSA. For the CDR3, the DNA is TGTGCCAGCAGCTTACAGACAGGGGAGAACGCGGGCAGAACCTACGAGCAGTACTTC. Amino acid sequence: CASSLQTGENAGRTYEQYF.

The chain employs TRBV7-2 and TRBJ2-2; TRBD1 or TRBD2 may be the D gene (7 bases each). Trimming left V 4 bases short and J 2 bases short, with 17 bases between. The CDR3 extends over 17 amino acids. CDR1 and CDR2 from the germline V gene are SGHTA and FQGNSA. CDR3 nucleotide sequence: TGTGCCAGCAGCTCAGGGGGGGCGGGGCGAAACACCGGGGAGCTGTTTTTT. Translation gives CASSSGGAGRNTGELFF.

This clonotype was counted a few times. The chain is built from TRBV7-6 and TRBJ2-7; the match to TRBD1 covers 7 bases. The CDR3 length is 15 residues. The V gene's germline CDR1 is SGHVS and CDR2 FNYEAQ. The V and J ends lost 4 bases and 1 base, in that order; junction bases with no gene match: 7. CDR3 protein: CASSSVRDSSYEQYF. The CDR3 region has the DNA TGTGCCAGCAGCTCGGTCCGGGACAGTTCCTACGAGCAGTACTTC.

The CDR3 region has the DNA TGTGCCAGCAGTGAATACAGGGGGCCCGGTTTGGGCTATGGCTACACCTTC. This encodes CASSEYRGPGLGYGYTF. The genes are TRBV6-1 and TRBJ1-2, with TRBD1 identical over 9 bases. The ends lost 2 bases at V and 4 bases at J; junction bases unmatched: 11. In germline, CDR1 is MNHNS, CDR2 SASEGT. The CDR3 is made up of 17 amino acids.

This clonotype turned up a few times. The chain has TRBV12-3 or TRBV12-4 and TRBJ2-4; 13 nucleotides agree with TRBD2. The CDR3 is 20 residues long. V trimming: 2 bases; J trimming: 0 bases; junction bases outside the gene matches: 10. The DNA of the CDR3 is TGTGCCAGCAGTTTACTAACTAGCGGGGGGGTCCCGCTAGCCAAAAACATTCAGTACTTC. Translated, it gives CASSLLTSGGVPLAKNIQYF.

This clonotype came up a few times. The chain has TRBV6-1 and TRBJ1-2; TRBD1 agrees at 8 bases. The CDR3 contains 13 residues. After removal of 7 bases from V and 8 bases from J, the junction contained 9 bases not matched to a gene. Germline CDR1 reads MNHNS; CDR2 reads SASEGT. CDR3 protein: CASTRDRLRGYTF. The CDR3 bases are TGTGCCAGCACCAGGGACAGGCTGAGGGGCTACACCTTC.

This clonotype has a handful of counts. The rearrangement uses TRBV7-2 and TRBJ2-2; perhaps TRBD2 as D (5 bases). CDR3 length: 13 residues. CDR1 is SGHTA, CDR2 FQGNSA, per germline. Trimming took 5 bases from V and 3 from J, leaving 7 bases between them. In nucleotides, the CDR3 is TGTGCCAGCAGCGGACTTTACACCGGGGAGCTGTTTTTT. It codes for CASSGLYTGELFF.

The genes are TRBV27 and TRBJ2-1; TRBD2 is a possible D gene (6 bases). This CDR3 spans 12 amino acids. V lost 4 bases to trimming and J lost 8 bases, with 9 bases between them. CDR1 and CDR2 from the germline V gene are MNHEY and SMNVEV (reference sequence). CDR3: CASSSRRDEQFF. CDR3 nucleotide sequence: TGTGCCAGCAGTTCGCGGAGGGATGAGCAGTTCTTC.

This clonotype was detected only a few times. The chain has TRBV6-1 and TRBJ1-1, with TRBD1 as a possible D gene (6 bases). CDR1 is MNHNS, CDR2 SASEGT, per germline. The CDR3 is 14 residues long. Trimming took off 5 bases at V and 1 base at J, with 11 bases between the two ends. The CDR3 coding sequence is TGTGCCAGCAGTTCAGGGACATCGAACACTGAAGCTTTCTTT. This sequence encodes CASSSGTSNTEAFF.

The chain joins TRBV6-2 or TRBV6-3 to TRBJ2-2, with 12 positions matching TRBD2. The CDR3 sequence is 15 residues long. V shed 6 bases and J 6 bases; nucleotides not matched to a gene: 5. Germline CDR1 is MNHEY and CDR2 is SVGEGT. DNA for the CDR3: TGTGCCAGCAGACTAGCGGGGGGCCGGTCCGGGGAGCTGTTTTTT. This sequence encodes CASRLAGGRSGELFF.

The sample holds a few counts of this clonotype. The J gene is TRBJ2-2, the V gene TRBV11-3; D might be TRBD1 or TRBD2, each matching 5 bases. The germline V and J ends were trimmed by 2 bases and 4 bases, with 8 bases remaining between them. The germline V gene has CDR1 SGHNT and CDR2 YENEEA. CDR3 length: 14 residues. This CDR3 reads CASSLYGATGELFF. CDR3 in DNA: TGTGCCAGCAGCTTATACGGGGCCACCGGGGAGCTGTTTTTT.

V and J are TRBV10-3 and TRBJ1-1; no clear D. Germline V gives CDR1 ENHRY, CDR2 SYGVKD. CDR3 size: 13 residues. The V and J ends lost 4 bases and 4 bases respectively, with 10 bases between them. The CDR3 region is CAISVQGSTEAFF. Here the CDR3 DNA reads TGTGCCATCAGTGTGCAAGGATCCACTGAAGCTTTCTTT.

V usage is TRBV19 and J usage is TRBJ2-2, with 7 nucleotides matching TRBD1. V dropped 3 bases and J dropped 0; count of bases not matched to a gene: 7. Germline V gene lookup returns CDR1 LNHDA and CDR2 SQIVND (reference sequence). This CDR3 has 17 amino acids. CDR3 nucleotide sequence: TGTGCCAGTAGTATCGCCTGGGACAGCACGAACACCGGGGAGCTGTTTTTT. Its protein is CASSIAWDSTNTGELFF.

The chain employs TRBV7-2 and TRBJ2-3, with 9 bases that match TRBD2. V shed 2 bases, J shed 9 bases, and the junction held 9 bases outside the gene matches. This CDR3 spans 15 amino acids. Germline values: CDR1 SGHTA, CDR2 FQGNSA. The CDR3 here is CASSLLAGITGTQYF. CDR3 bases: TGTGCCAGCAGCTTACTAGCGGGGATCACAGGGACGCAGTATTTT.

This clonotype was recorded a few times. Here the CDR3 reads CASSYSQGGNEQYF. The CDR3 DNA reads as TGTGCCAGCAGTTACTCCCAGGGTGGGAACGAGCAGTACTTC. The genes are TRBV6-6 and TRBJ2-7; a possible D gene is TRBD1 (5 bases). With 0 bases removed from V and 5 bases from J, the gap between germline ends came to 11 bases. The CDR3 consists of 14 residues. Looked up from germline, CDR1 is MNHNY and CDR2 is SVGAGI (reference sequence).

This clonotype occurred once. CDR3 in amino acids: CASSFEGPGELFF. CDR3 bases: TGTGCCAGCAGCTTTGAGGGTCCCGGGGAGCTGTTTTTT. The rearrangement links TRBV7-9 to TRBJ2-2; D is possibly TRBD2 (5 bases). This CDR3 comprises 13 residues. Germline loops: CDR1 SEHNR, CDR2 FQNEAQ (reference sequence). Trimming left V 3 bases short and J 6 bases short, with 8 bases between.

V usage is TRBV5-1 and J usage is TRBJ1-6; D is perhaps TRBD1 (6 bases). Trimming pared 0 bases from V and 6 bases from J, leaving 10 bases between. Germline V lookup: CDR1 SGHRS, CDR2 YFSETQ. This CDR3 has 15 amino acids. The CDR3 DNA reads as TGCGCCAGCAGCTTGGCCGGGGGGCTTAATTCACCCCTCCACTTT. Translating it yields CASSLAGGLNSPLHF.

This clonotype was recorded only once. The CDR3 bases are TGTGCCAGCAGTCGCGGACGGCCGAACACTGAAGCTTTCTTT. Residues: CASSRGRPNTEAFF. The gene calls are TRBV6-8 and TRBJ1-1; no clear D. CDR3 size: 14 residues. Per the germline V gene, CDR1 is MNHGY and CDR2 is SAAAGT. V shed 5 bases and J shed 1 base, with 11 bases lying between them.

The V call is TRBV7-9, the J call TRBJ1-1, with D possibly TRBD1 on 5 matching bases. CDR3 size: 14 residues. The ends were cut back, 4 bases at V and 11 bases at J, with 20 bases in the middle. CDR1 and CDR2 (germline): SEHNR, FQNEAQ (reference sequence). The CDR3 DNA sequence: TGTGCCAGCAGCTACGACGGGGCCCCACTCAAGGCTTTCTTT. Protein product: CASSYDGAPLKAFF.

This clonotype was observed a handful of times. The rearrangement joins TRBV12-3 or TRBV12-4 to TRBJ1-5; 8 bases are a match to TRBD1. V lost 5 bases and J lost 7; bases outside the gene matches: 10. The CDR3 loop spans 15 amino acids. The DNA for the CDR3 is TGTGCCAGCAGTGAGGCAGGGGGCGCGAGGCAGCCCCAGCATTTT. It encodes CASSEAGGARQPQHF.

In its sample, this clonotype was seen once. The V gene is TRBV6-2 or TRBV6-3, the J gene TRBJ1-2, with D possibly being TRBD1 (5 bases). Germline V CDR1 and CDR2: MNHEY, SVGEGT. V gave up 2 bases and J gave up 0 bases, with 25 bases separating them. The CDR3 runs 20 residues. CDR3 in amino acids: CASSYRFAGSNERANYGYTF. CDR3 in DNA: TGTGCCAGCAGTTACCGGTTTGCAGGGAGCAACGAAAGAGCTAACTATGGCTACACCTTC.